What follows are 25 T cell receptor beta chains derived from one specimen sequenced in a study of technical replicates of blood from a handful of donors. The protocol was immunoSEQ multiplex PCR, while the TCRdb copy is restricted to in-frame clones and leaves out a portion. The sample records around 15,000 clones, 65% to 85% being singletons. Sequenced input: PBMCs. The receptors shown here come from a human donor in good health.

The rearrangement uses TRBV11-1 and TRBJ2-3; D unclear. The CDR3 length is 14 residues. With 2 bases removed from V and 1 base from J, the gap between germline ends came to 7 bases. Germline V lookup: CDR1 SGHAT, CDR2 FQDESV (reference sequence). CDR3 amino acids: CASSLNSGTDTQYF. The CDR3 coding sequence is TGTGCCAGCAGCTTAAATTCAGGCACAGATACGCAGTATTTT.

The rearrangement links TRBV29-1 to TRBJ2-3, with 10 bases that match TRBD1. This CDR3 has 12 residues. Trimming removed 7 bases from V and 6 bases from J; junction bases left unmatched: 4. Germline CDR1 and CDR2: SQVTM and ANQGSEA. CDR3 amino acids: CSGQGASDTQYF. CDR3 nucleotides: TGCAGCGGACAGGGGGCCTCCGATACGCAGTATTTT.

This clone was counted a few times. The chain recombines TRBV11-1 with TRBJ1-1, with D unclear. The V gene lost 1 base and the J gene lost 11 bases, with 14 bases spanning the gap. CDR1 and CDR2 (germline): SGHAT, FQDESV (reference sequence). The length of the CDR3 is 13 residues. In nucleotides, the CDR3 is TGTGCCAGCAGCTTAGAAATGTCAGGAGGGGCTTTCTTT. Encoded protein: CASSLEMSGGAFF.

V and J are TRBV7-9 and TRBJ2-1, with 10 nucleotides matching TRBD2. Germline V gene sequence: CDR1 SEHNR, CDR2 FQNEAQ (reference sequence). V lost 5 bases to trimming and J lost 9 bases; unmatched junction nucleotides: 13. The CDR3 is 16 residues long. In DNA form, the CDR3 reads TGTGCCAGCAGCCCACCGGGACTAGCGTCGGCTGGTGAGCAGTTCTTC. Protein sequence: CASSPPGLASAGEQFF.

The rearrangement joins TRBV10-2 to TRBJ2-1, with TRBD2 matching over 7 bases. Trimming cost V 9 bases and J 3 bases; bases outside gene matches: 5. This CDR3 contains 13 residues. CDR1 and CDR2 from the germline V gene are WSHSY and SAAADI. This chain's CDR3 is CARGGTLYNEQFF. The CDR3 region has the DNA TGCGCCAGGGGGGGGACCCTCTACAATGAGCAGTTCTTC.

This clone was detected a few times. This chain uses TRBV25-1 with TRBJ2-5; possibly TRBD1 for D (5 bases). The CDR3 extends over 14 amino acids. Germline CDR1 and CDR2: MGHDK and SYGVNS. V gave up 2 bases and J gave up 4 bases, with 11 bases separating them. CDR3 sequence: CASSERGHGETQYF. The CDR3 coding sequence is TGTGCCAGCAGTGAAAGAGGACACGGAGAGACCCAGTACTTC.

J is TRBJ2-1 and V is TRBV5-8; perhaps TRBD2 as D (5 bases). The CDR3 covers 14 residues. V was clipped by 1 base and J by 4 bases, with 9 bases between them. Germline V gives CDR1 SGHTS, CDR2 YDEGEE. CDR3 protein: CASSLQRAYNEQFF. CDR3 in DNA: TGTGCCAGCAGCTTGCAGAGGGCTTACAATGAGCAGTTCTTC.

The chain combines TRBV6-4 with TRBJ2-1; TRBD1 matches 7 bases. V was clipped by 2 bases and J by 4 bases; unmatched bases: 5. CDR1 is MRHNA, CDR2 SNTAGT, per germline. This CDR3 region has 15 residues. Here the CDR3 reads CASSDRQGGYNEQFF. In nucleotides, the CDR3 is TGTGCCAGCAGTGACCGACAGGGTGGTTACAATGAGCAGTTCTTC.

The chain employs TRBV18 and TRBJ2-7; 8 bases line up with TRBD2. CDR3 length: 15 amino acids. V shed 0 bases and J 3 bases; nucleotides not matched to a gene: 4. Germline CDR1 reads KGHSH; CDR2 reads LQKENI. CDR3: CASSPPGGDYYEQYF. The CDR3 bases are TGTGCCAGCTCACCACCCGGGGGGGACTACTACGAGCAGTACTTC. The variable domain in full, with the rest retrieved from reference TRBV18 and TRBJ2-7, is NAGVMQNPRHLVRRRGQEARLRCSPMKGHSHVYWYRQLPEEGLKFMVYLQKENIIDESGMPKERFSAEFPKEGPSILRIQQVVRGDSAAYFCASSPPGGDYYEQYFGPGTRLTVT.

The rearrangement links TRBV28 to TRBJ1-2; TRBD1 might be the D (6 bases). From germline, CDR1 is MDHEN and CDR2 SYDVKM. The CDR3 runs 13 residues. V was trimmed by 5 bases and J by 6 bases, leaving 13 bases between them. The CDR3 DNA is TGTGCCAGCAGTAAAGGGGCAGGGGATGGCTACACCTTC. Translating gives CASSKGAGDGYTF.

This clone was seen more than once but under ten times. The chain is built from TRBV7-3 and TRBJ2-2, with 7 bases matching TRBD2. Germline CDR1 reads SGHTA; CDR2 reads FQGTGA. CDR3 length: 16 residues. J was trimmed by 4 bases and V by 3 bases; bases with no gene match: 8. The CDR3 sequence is CASSFPAGVGTGELFF. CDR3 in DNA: TGTGCCAGCAGCTTCCCGGCGGGAGTCGGCACCGGGGAGCTGTTTTTT.

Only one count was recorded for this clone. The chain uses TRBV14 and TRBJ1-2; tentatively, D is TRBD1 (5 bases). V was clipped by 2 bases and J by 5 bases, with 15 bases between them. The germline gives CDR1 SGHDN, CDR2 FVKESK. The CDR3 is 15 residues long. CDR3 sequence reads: CASSQPGTGGYGYTF. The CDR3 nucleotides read TGTGCCAGCAGCCAACCCGGGACGGGGGGATATGGCTACACCTTC. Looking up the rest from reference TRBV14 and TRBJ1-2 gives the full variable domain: EAGVTQFPSHSVIEKGQTVTLRCDPISGHDNLYWYRRVMGKEIKFLLHFVKESKQDESGMPNNRFLAERTGGTYSTLKVQPAELEDSGVYFCASSQPGTGGYGYTFGSGTRLTVV.

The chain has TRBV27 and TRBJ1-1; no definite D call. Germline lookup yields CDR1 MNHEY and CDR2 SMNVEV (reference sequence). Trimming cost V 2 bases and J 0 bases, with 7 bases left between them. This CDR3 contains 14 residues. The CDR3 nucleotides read TGTGCCAGCAGTTTACTAGTCATGAACACTGAAGCTTTCTTT. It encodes CASSLLVMNTEAFF.

The CDR3 DNA is TGTGCCAGCAGCCTTGGGGCTAGCGGGAATCCCGGGGAGCTGTTTTTT. It translates to CASSLGASGNPGELFF. The chain is built from TRBV7-2 and TRBJ2-2; 9 nucleotides align to TRBD2. The V segment lost 5 bases and the J segment 6 bases; nucleotides outside the gene matches: 10. This CDR3 has 16 amino acids. Germline loops: CDR1 SGHTA, CDR2 FQGNSA.

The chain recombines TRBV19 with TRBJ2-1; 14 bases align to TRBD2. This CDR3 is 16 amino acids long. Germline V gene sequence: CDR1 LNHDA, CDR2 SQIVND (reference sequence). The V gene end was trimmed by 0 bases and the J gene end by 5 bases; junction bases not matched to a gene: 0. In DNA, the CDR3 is TGTGCCAGTAGTATAGAGGGACTAGCGGGAGACAATGAGCAGTTCTTC. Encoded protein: CASSIEGLAGDNEQFF.

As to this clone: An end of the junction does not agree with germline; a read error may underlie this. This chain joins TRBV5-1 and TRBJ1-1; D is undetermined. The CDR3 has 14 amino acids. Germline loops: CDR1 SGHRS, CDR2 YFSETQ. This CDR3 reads CASSLDYGSTETFF. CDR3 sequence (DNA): TGCGCCAGCAGCTTGGATTACGGGTCCACTGAAACTTTCTTT.

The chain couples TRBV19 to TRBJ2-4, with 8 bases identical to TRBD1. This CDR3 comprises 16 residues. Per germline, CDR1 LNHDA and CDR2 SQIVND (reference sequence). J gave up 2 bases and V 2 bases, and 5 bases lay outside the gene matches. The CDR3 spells CASSIQGARPKNIQYF. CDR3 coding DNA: TGTGCCAGTAGTATACAGGGGGCTCGGCCCAAAAACATTCAGTACTTC. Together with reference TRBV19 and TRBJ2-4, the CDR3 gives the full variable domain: DGGITQSPKYLFRKEGQNVTLSCEQNLNHDAMYWYRQDPGQGLRLIYYSQIVNDFQKGDIAEGYSVSREKKESFPLTVTSAQKNPTAFYLCASSIQGARPKNIQYFGAGTRLSVL.

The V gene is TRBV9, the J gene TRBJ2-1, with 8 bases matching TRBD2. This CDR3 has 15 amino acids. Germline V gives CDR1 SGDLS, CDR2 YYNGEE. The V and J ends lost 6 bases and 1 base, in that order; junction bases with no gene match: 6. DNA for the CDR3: TGTGCCAGCACCGTCGGGGGGGCGTCCTACAATGAGCAGTTCTTC. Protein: CASTVGGASYNEQFF.

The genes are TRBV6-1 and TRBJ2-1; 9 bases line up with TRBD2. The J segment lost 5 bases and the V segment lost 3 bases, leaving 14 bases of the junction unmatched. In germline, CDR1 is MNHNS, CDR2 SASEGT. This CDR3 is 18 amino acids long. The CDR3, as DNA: TGTGCCAGCAGTGAGGGAAGGATGCGGGAGGGATATCACAATGAGCAGTTCTTC. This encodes CASSEGRMREGYHNEQFF.

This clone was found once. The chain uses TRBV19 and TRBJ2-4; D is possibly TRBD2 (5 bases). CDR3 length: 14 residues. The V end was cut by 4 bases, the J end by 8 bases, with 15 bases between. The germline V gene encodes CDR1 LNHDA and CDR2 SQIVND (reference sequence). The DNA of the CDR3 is TGTGCCAGTAGTAACTATGGACGGGGTGACATTCAGTACTTC. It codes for CASSNYGRGDIQYF.

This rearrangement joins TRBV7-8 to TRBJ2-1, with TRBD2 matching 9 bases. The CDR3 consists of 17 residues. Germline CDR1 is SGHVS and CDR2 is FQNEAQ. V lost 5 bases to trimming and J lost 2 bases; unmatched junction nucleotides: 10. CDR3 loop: CASSPPLREGPYNEQFF. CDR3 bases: TGTGCCAGCAGCCCGCCTTTGCGGGAGGGCCCCTACAATGAGCAGTTCTTC.

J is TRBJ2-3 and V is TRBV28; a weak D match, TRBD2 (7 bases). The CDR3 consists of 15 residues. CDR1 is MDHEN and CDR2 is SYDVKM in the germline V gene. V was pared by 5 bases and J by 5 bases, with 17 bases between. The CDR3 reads CASSRAGAFLDTQYF. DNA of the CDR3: TGTGCCAGCAGTCGGGCGGGGGCCTTCTTAGATACGCAGTATTTT.

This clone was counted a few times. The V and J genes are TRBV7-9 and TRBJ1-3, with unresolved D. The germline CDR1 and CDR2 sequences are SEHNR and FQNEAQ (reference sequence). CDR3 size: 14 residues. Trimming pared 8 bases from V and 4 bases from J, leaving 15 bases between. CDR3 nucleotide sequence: TGTGCCAGCGGGAGGGAGGCTACCGGAAACACCATATATTTT. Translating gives CASGREATGNTIYF.

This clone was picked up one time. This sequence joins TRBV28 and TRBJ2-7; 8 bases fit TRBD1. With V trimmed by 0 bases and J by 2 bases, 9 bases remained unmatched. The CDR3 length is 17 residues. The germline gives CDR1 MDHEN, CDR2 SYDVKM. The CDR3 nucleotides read TGTGCCAGCAGTTTATGGACAGGGGTACGGTCAACCTACGAGCAGTACTTC. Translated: CASSLWTGVRSTYEQYF.

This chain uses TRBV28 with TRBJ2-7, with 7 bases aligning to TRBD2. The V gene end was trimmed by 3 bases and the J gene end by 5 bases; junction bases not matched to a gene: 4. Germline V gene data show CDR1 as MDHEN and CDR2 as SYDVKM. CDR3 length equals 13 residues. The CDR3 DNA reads TGTGCCAGCAGTTTGGGAGGGTACCACGAGCAGTACTTC. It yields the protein CASSLGGYHEQYF.